Below, 27 T cell receptor beta chains from the same sample are listed, as sequenced in a study of cytomegalovirus exposure and HLA in healthy donors. 13 Jbeta primers and 60 Vbeta primers were used for the PCR. Assay used: immunoSEQ multiplex PCR; TCRdb lists only in-frame clones, some missing. The clone table shows around 76,000 clones, with the ten largest holding approximately 1.5%. Sequencing input: PBMCs. These receptors were obtained from a woman aged 55-69 years in good health and CMV-seronegative.

The rearrangement uses TRBV5-1 and TRBJ2-3, with 8 bases that match TRBD1. The CDR3 loop spans 19 amino acids. V lost 6 bases, J lost 3 bases, and 21 bases stayed unmatched. From germline, CDR1 is SGHRS and CDR2 YFSETQ. The CDR3 region is CASTAAGGAGWVGTDTQYF. The CDR3 region has the DNA TGCGCCAGCACCGCCGCAGGGGGCGCGGGTTGGGTCGGAACAGATACGCAGTATTTT.

Details on this clone: A read error may account for a junction end that differs from germline. The chain couples TRBV19 to TRBJ1-1, with unresolved D. The germline gives CDR1 LNHDA, CDR2 SQIVND (reference sequence). The CDR3 extends over 16 amino acids. CDR3 DNA: TGTGCCAGTAGTATAGGAGGAGTTCGGAAGAACACTGAAGTTTTCTTT. This gives the protein CASSIGGVRKNTEVFF.

The chain is built from TRBV19 and TRBJ2-2; 11 positions match TRBD1. Germline lookup yields CDR1 LNHDA and CDR2 SQIVND (reference sequence). This CDR3 spans 17 amino acids. V lost 7 bases, J lost 4 bases, and 11 bases stayed unmatched. CDR3: CASTLGGQGVSTGELFF. The CDR3 nucleotides read TGTGCCAGTACTTTGGGGGGACAGGGGGTAAGCACCGGGGAGCTGTTTTTT.

The chain carries TRBV5-1 and TRBJ2-3, with TRBD2 identical over 12 bases. The CDR3 covers 14 residues. J gave up 4 bases and V 6 bases, and 3 bases lay outside the gene matches. Germline V gene sequence: CDR1 SGHRS, CDR2 YFSETQ. CDR3 nucleotide sequence: TGCGCCAGCACCCTAGCGGGAGGGGCAGATACGCAGTATTTT. This translates into CASTLAGGADTQYF.

The rearrangement links TRBV27 to TRBJ2-1; 9 bases line up with TRBD2. Trimming took 2 bases from V and 4 from J; bases not matched to a gene: 3. CDR1 MNHEY and CDR2 SMNVEV come from the germline V gene (reference sequence). The CDR3 covers 15 residues. The CDR3 loop is CASSLGLAGYNEQFF. CDR3 coding DNA: TGTGCCAGCAGTTTAGGTCTAGCGGGATACAATGAGCAGTTCTTC.

The chain carries TRBV7-2 and TRBJ2-5; TRBD2 is a possible D gene (5 bases). The CDR3 has 15 amino acids. The ends were cut back, 0 bases at V and 4 bases at J, with 12 bases in the middle. Germline-derived CDR1 and CDR2 are SGHTA and FQGNSA. CDR3 DNA sequence: TGTGCCAGCAGCTTAGCTGCAGGTGAGGGAGAGACCCAGTACTTC. Residues: CASSLAAGEGETQYF.

The V gene is TRBV19, the J gene TRBJ2-5, with TRBD1 identical over 9 bases. The DNA matches TRBJ2-7 better at its end, which makes the J call doubtful. Germline V gene lookup returns CDR1 LNHDA and CDR2 SQIVND (reference sequence). The CDR3 has 16 amino acids. The CDR3 coding sequence is TGTGCCAGTAACTTTCCCCGGACAGGGGCAGGCTACGAGCAGTACTTC. Translated, it gives CASNFPRTGAGYEQYF.

The chain is built from TRBV28 and TRBJ2-3; no definite D call. Germline V lookup: CDR1 MDHEN, CDR2 SYDVKM. The CDR3 sequence is 14 residues long. V was cut by 3 bases and J by 2 bases, with 9 bases left in between. CDR3 in DNA: TGTGCCAGCAGTTTCGGTGGTCCCACAGATACGCAGTATTTT. This encodes CASSFGGPTDTQYF. The full variable domain, with the rest looked up from reference TRBV28 and TRBJ2-3, is DVKVTQSSRYLVKRTGEKVFLECVQDMDHENMFWYRQDPGLGLRLIYFSYDVKMKEKGDIPEGYSVSREKKERFSLILESASTNQTSMYLCASSFGGPTDTQYFGPGTRLTVL.

The chain carries TRBV7-2 and TRBJ2-1; 12 bases match TRBD2. The length of the CDR3 is 16 residues. Losses at the gene ends were 1 base for V and 8 bases for J; bases not matched to a gene: 6. Germline V lookup: CDR1 SGHTA, CDR2 FQGNSA. The DNA of the CDR3 is TGTGCCAGCAGCTTAGGTCTAGCGGGAGGGGCCCATGAGCAGTTCTTC. Its protein is CASSLGLAGGAHEQFF.

The rearrangement links TRBV4-2 to TRBJ2-7, with D perhaps TRBD2 (5 bases). Germline CDR1 LGHNA, CDR2 YNFKEQ. This CDR3 spans 17 amino acids. V dropped 0 bases and J dropped 7 bases, with 22 bases sitting between them. CDR3 residues: CASSQDPCRVGDCEQYF. The CDR3 nucleotides read TGTGCCAGCAGCCAAGATCCCTGCCGTGTGGGAGATTGTGAGCAGTACTTC.

The chain joins TRBV5-4 to TRBJ2-5; 7 bases are a match to TRBD1. Trimming at V came to 4 bases and at J to 2 bases, leaving 5 bases not matched to a gene. The CDR3 has 14 amino acids. Germline lookup yields CDR1 SGHNT and CDR2 YYREEE (reference sequence). In nucleotides, the CDR3 is TGTGCCAGCAGCAGGTGGGACAGACAAGAGACCCAGTACTTC. Residues: CASSRWDRQETQYF.

This chain joins TRBV7-9 and TRBJ1-1; 8 positions match TRBD1. V shed 4 bases, J shed 8 bases, and the junction held 6 bases outside the gene matches. CDR3 length equals 13 residues. Germline V gene data show CDR1 as SEHNR and CDR2 as FQNEAQ (reference sequence). The CDR3 loop reads CASSSPGTGEAFF. The CDR3 bases are TGTGCCAGCAGCTCCCCCGGGACAGGCGAAGCTTTCTTT. The whole variable domain, remainder taken from reference TRBV7-9 and TRBJ1-1, is DTGVSQNPRHKITKRGQNVTFRCDPISEHNRLYWYRQTLGQGPEFLTYFQNEAQLEKSRLLSDRFSAERPKGSFSTLEIQRTEQGDSAMYLCASSSPGTGEAFFGQGTRLTVV.

The gene calls are TRBV5-6 and TRBJ2-7; no clear D. The CDR3 is made up of 16 amino acids. Germline V CDR1 and CDR2: SGHDT, YYEEEE. Trimming left V 1 base short and J 3 bases short, with 17 bases between. The DNA of the CDR3 is TGTGCCAGCAGCTTGCGCAGTGTCAGGATAAGCTACGAGCAGTACTTC. Its protein is CASSLRSVRISYEQYF.

The V and J genes are TRBV29-1 and TRBJ1-2; D might be TRBD1 (6 bases). The germline CDR1 and CDR2 sequences are SQVTM and ANQGSEA. Trimming stripped 7 bases from V and 1 base from J, with 13 bases between. There are 13 residues in the CDR3. CDR3 sequence reads: CSGRGGLNYGYTF. CDR3 DNA sequence: TGCAGCGGGAGGGGGGGACTTAACTATGGCTACACCTTC.

For the CDR3, the DNA is TGTGCCAGCAGCCTCACAGGGGTGGGTCCCACTGAAGCTTTCTTT. It encodes CASSLTGVGPTEAFF. This chain joins TRBV13 and TRBJ1-1; 7 nucleotides align to TRBD1. V lost 5 bases and J lost 4; bases outside the gene matches: 10. Germline lookup yields CDR1 PRHDT and CDR2 FYEKMQ (reference sequence). This CDR3 has 15 residues. Complete variable domain (other parts from reference TRBV13 and TRBJ1-1): AAGVIQSPRHLIKEKRETATLKCYPIPRHDTVYWYQQGPGQDPQFLISFYEKMQSDKGSIPDRFSAQQFSDYHSELNMSSLELGDSALYFCASSLTGVGPTEAFFGQGTRLTVV.

The chain links TRBV28 to TRBJ1-2; weak D call: TRBD1 (5 bases). Between the trimmed V and J ends, which lost 10 bases and 5 bases, there was a span of 11 bases. The germline V gene has CDR1 MDHEN and CDR2 SYDVKM. The CDR3 consists of 11 residues. The CDR3 sequence is CATERQYGYTF. Here the CDR3 DNA reads TGTGCCACAGAAAGACAGTATGGCTACACCTTC.

The rearrangement uses TRBV19 and TRBJ2-5, with no clear D. The J call is in doubt because the DNA end fits TRBJ2-7 better. CDR3 length: 14 residues. Germline V gene data show CDR1 as LNHDA and CDR2 as SQIVND (reference sequence). The CDR3 is CASRERRTAYEQYF. The CDR3 DNA reads TGTGCCAGTAGGGAAAGACGAACAGCCTACGAGCAGTACTTC.

The chain joins TRBV6-5 to TRBJ2-7; 7 bases fit TRBD2. CDR3 length: 15 residues. In germline, CDR1 is MNHEY, CDR2 SVGAGI. V gave up 2 bases and J gave up 2 bases; unmatched junction bases: 6. The DNA of the CDR3 is TGTGCCAGCAGTTACGGGAGGGCCGGACCCTACGAGCAGTACTTC. It encodes CASSYGRAGPYEQYF.

This chain connects TRBV5-1 to TRBJ2-5; 7 bases agree with TRBD1. V lost 6 bases, J lost 2 bases, and 10 bases stayed unmatched. The CDR3 is 15 amino acids. Per germline, CDR1 SGHRS and CDR2 YFSETQ. CDR3 protein: CASILIPGQQETQYF. CDR3 nucleotide sequence: TGCGCCAGCATCCTTATCCCGGGACAGCAAGAGACCCAGTACTTC.

The chain joins TRBV7-8 to TRBJ1-5; the D is unclear. The germline CDR1 and CDR2 sequences are SGHVS and FQNEAQ. This CDR3 contains 15 residues. V was clipped by 2 bases and J by 4 bases, with 12 bases between them. CDR3 region: CASSLSEQANQPQHF. The CDR3, as DNA: TGTGCCAGCAGCTTATCTGAGCAGGCTAATCAGCCCCAGCATTTT. The full variable domain, with the rest looked up from reference TRBV7-8 and TRBJ1-5, is GAGVSQSPRYKVAKRGQDVALRCDPISGHVSLFWYQQALGQGPEFLTYFQNEAQLDKSGLPSDRFFAERPEGSVSTLKIQRTQQEDSAVYLCASSLSEQANQPQHFGDGTRLSIL.

The rearrangement joins TRBV19 to TRBJ1-2, with 10 bases that match TRBD1. Germline V lookup: CDR1 LNHDA, CDR2 SQIVND (reference sequence). Losses at the gene ends were 5 bases for V and 5 bases for J; bases not matched to a gene: 5. CDR3 length equals 14 residues. The CDR3 protein is CASSSGQGGYGYTF. Here the CDR3 DNA reads TGTGCCAGTAGTTCCGGACAGGGGGGTTATGGCTACACCTTC.

The chain joins TRBV18 to TRBJ2-7, with 9 bases matching TRBD2. CDR3 length: 18 residues. V lost 5 bases, J lost 3 bases, and 17 bases stayed unmatched. Germline V gene sequence: CDR1 KGHSH, CDR2 LQKENI. CDR3 residues: CASSSSVVSGSGVYEQYF. In nucleotides, the CDR3 is TGTGCCAGCTCAAGTTCAGTGGTTAGCGGGAGTGGAGTCTACGAGCAGTACTTC.

The chain's CDR3 is CASSFNRDGYTF. CDR3 DNA: TGTGCCAGCAGCTTTAACAGGGATGGCTACACCTTC. The J gene is TRBJ1-2, the V gene TRBV7-9; D possibly corresponds to TRBD1 (6 bases). CDR1 and CDR2 (germline): SEHNR, FQNEAQ (reference sequence). V lost 3 bases to trimming and J lost 6 bases, with 8 bases between them. The CDR3 covers 12 residues.

V gene TRBV9 combines with J gene TRBJ2-3; maybe TRBD1 (5 bases). V was clipped by 1 base and J by 2 bases, with 8 bases between them. Germline V CDR1 and CDR2: SGDLS, YYNGEE. The CDR3 runs 14 residues. The CDR3 sequence: CASSVPDTTDTQYF. In DNA, the CDR3 is TGTGCCAGCAGCGTACCGGACACCACAGATACGCAGTATTTT.

The chain carries TRBV19 and TRBJ1-1, with D possibly being TRBD1 (6 bases). Deletions cut 4 bases from V and 5 bases from J, with 14 bases between. Germline V lookup: CDR1 LNHDA, CDR2 SQIVND (reference sequence). This CDR3 region has 14 residues. In nucleotides, the CDR3 is TGTGCCAGTAGTAACCCCGGGACATTGACTGAAGCTTTCTTT. Amino acids: CASSNPGTLTEAFF. The entire variable domain, with the rest obtained from reference TRBV19 and TRBJ1-1, is as follows: DGGITQSPKYLFRKEGQNVTLSCEQNLNHDAMYWYRQDPGQGLRLIYYSQIVNDFQKGDIAEGYSVSREKKESFPLTVTSAQKNPTAFYLCASSNPGTLTEAFFGQGTRLTVV.

The chain links TRBV2 to TRBJ2-7, with TRBD2 matching 10 bases. Germline CDR1 reads SNHLY; CDR2 reads FYNNEI. V was pared by 6 bases and J by 2 bases, with 4 bases of the junction left unmatched. The CDR3 runs to 14 residues. The CDR3 is CASSWTSGTYEQYF. CDR3 sequence (DNA): TGTGCCAGCAGCTGGACTAGCGGTACCTACGAGCAGTACTTC.

The chain uses TRBV28 and TRBJ2-5; D is undetermined. CDR3 length: 13 amino acids. Germline loops: CDR1 MDHEN, CDR2 SYDVKM. V lost 2 bases and J 5 bases, leaving 9 bases between the germline ends. This chain's CDR3 is CASSLPRYETQYF. The CDR3 DNA is TGTGCCAGCAGTTTACCACGGTATGAGACCCAGTACTTC.